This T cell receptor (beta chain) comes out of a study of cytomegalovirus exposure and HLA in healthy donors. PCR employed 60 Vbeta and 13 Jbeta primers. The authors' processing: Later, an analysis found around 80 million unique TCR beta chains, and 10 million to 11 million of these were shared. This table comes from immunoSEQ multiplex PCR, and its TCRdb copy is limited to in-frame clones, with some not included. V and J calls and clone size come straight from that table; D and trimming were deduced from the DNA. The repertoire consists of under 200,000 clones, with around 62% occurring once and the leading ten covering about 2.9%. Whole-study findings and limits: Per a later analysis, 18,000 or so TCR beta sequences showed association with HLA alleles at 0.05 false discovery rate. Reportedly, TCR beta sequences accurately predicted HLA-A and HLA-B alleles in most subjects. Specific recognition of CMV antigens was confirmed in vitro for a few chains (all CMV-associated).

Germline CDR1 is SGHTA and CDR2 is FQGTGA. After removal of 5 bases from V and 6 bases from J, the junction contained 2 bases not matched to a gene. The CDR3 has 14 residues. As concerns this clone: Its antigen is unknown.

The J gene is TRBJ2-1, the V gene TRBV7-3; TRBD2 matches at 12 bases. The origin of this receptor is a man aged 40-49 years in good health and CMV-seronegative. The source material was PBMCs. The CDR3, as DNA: TGTGCCAGCAGCCGACTAGCGGGAGCCAATGAGCAGTTCTTC. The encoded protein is CASSRLAGANEQFF.